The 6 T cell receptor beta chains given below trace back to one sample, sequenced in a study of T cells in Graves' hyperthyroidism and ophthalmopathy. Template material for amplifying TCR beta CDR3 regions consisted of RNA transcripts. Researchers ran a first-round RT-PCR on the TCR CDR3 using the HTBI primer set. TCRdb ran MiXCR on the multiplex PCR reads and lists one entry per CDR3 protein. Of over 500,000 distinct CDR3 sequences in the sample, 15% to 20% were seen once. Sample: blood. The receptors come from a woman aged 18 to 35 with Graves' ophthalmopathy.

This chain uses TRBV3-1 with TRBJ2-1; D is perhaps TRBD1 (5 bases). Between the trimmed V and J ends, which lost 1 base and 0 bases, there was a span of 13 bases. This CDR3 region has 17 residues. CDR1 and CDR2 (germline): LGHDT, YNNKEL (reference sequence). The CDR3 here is CASSQGTIDSSYNEQFF. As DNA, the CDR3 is TGTGCCAGCAGCCAAGGGACAATCGACAGCTCCTACAATGAGCAGTTCTTC.

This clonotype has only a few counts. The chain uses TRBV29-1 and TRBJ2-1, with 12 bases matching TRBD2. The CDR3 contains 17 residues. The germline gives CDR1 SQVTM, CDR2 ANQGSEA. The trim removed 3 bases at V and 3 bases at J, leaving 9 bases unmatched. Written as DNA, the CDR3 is TGCAGCGTTGAGGACCCTAGCGGGAGGGCCGTCTACAATGAGCAGTTCTTC. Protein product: CSVEDPSGRAVYNEQFF.

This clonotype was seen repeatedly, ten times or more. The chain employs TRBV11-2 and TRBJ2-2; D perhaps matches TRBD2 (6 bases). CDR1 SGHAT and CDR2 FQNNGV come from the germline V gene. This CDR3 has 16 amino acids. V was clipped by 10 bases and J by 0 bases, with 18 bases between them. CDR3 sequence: CAIRLAGLSNTGELFF. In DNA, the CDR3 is TGTGCCATCCGACTGGCGGGGCTATCGAACACCGGGGAGCTGTTTTTT.

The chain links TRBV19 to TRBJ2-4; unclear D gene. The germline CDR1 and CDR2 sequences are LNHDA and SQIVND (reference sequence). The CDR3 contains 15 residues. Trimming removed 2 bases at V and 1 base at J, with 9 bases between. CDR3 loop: CASSIRHHAKNIQYF. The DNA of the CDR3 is TGTGCCAGTAGTATAAGGCATCACGCCAAAAACATTCAGTACTTC.

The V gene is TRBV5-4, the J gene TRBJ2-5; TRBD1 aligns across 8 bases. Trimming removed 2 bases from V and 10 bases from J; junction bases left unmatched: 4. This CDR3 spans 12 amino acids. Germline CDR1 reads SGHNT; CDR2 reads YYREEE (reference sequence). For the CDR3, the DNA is TGTGCCAGCAGCTTACCTGGACAGGGCCAGTACTTC. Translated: CASSLPGQGQYF.

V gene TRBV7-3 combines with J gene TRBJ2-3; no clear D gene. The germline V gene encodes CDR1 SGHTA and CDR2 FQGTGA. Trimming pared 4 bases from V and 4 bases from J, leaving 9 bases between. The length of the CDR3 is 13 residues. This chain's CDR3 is CASSWARSDTQYF. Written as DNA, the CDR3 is TGTGCCAGCAGCTGGGCGAGGTCAGATACGCAGTATTTT.